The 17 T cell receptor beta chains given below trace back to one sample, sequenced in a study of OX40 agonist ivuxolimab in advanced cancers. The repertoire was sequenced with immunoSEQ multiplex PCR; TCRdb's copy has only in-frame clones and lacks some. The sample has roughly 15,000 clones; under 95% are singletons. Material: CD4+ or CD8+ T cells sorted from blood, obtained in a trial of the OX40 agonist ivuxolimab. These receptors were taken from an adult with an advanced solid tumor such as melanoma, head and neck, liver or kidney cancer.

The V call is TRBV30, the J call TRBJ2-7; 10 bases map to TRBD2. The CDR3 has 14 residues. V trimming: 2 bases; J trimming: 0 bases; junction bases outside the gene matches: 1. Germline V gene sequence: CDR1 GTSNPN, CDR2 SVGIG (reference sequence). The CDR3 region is CAWSTSGASYEQYF. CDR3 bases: TGTGCCTGGAGTACTAGCGGGGCCTCCTACGAGCAGTACTTC.

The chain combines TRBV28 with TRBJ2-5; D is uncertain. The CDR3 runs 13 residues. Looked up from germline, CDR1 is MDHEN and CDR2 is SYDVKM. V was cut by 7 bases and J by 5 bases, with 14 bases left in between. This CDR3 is CASTYSSGETQYF. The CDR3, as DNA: TGTGCCAGCACCTATTCTTCTGGGGAGACCCAGTACTTC.

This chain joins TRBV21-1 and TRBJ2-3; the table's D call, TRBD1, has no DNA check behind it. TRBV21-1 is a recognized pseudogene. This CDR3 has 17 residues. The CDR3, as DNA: TGTGCCAGCAGCCTCCCTAGAGGACAGGGGGCTAAAGATACGCAGTATTTT. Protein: CASSLPRGQGAKDTQYF.

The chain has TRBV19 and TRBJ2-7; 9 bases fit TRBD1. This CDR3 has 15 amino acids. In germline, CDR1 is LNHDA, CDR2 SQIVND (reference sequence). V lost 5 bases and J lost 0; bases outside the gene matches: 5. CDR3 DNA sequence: TGTGCCAGTAGTTTTGGACAGGGGAGCTCCTACGAGCAGTACTTC. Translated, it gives CASSFGQGSSYEQYF.

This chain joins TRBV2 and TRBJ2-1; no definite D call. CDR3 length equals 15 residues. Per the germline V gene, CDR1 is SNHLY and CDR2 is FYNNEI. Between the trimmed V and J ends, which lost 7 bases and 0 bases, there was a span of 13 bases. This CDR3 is CASKPERISYNEQFF. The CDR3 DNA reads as TGTGCCAGCAAGCCGGAAAGAATCTCCTACAATGAGCAGTTCTTC.

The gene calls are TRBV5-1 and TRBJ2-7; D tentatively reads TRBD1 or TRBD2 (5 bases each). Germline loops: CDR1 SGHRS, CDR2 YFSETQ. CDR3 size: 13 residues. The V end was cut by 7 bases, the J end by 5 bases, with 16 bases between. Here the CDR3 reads CASRGQGLDEQYF. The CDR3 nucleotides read TGCGCCAGCCGGGGTCAGGGTCTAGACGAGCAGTACTTC.

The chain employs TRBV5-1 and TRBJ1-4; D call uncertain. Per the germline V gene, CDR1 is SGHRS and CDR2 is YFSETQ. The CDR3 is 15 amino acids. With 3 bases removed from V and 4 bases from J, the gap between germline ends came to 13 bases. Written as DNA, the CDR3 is TGCGCCAGCAGCTCCGGCGGCGGGTATAATGAAAAACTGTTTTTT. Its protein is CASSSGGGYNEKLFF.

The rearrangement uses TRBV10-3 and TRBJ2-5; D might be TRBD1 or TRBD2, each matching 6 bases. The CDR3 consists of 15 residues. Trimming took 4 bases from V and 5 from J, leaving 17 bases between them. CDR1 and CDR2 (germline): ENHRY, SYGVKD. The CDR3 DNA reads TGTGCCATCAGTGTCGCTGGTGGGGGGCTGGAGACCCAGTACTTC. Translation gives CAISVAGGGLETQYF.

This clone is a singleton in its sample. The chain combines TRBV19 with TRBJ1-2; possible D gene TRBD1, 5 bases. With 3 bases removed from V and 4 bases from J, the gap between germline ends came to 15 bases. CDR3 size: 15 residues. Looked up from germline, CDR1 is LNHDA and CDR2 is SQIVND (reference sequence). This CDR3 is CASSIGRGAGYGYTF. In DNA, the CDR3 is TGTGCCAGTAGTATCGGAAGGGGCGCCGGCTATGGCTACACCTTC.

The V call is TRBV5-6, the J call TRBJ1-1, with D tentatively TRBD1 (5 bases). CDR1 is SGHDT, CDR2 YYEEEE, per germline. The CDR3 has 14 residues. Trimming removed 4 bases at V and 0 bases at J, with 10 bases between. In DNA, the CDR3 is TGTGCCAGCAGCGAGGGGCTCATGAACACTGAAGCTTTCTTT. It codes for CASSEGLMNTEAFF.

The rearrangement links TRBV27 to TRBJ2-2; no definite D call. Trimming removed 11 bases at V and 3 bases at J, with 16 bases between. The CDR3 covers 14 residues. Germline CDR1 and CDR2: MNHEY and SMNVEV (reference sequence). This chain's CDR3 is CAARITTYTGELFF. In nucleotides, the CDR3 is TGTGCCGCCCGGATCACAACCTACACCGGGGAGCTGTTTTTT.

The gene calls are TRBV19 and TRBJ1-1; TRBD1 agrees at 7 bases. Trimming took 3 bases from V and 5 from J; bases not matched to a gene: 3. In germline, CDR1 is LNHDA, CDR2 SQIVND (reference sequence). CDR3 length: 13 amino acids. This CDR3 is CASSMARGTEAFF. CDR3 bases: TGTGCCAGTAGTATGGCCAGGGGGACTGAAGCTTTCTTT.

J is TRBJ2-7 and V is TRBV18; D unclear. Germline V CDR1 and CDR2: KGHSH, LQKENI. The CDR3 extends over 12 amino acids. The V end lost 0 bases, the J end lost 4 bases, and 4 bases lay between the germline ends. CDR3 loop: CASSPPGYEQYF. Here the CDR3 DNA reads TGTGCCAGCTCACCACCGGGTTACGAGCAGTACTTC.

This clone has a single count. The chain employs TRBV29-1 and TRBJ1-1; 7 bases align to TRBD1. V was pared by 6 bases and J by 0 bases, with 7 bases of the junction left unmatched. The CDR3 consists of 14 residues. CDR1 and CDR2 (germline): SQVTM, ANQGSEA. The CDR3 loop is CSVETGAVNTEAFF. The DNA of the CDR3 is TGCAGCGTCGAAACAGGGGCAGTGAACACTGAAGCTTTCTTT. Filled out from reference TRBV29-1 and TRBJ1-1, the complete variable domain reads SAVISQKPSRDICQRGTSLTIQCQVDSQVTMMFWYRQQPGQSLTLIATANQGSEATYESGFVIDKFPISRPNLTFSTLTVSNMSPEDSSIYLCSVETGAVNTEAFFGQGTRLTVV.

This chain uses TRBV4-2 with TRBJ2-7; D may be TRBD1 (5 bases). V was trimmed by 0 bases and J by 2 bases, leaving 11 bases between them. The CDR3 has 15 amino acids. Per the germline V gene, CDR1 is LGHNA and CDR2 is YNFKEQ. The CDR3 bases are TGTGCCAGCAGCCAAGAGGGTATAGGGGCCTACGAGCAGTACTTC. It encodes CASSQEGIGAYEQYF.

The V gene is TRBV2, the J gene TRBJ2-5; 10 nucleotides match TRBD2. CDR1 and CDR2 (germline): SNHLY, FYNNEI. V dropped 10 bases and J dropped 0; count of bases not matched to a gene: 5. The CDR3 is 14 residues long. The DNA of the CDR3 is TGTGCCATCCCACTAGCGGGGCACCAAGAGACCCAGTACTTC. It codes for CAIPLAGHQETQYF.

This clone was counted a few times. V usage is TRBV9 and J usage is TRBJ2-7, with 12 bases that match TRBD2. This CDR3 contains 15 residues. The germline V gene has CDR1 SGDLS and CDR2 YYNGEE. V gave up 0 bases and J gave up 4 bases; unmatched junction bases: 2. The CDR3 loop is CASSVGLAGEYEQYF. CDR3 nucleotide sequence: TGTGCCAGCAGCGTAGGACTAGCGGGAGAGTACGAGCAGTACTTC.